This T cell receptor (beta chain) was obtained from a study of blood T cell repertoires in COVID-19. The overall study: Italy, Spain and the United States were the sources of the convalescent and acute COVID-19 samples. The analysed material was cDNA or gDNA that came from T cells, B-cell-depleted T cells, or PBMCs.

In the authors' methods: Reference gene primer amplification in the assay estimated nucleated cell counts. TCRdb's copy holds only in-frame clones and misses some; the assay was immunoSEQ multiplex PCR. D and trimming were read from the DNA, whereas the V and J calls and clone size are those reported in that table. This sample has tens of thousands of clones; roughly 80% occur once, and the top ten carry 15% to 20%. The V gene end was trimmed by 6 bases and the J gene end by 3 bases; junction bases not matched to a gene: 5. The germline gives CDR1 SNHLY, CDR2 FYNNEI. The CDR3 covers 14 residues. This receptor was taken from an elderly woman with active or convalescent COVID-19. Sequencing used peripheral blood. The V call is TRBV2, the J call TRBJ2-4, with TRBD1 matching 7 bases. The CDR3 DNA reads TGTGCCAGCAGCCGGGACAGAGGCAAAAACATTCAGTACTTC. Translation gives CASSRDRGKNIQYF.